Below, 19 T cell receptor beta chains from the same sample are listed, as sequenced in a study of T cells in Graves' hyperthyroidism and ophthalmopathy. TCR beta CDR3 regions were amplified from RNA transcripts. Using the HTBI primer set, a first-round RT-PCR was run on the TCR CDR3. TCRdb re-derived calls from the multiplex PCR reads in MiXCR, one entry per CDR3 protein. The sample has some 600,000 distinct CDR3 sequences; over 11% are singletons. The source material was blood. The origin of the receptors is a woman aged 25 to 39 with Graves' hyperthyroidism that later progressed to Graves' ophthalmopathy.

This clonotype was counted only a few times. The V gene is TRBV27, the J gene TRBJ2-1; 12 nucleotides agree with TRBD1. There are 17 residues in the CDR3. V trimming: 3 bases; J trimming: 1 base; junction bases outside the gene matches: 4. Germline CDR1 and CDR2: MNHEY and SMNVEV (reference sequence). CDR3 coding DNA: TGTGCCAGCAGTTTTGGGACAGGGGGCAAATCCTACAATGAGCAGTTCTTC. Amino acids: CASSFGTGGKSYNEQFF.

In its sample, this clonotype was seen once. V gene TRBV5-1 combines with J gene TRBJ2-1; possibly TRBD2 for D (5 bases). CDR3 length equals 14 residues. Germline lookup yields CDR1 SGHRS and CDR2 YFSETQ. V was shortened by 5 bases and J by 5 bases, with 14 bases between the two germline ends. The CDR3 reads CASRSSGSNNEQFF. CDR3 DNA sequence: TGCGCCAGCAGATCCAGCGGAAGCAACAATGAGCAGTTCTTC.

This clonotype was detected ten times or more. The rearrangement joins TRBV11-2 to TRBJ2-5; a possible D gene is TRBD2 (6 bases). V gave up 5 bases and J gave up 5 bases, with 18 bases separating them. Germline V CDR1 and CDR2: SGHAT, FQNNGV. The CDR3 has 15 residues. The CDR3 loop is CASSRVTAGPETQYF. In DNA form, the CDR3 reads TGTGCCAGCAGCCGAGTGACCGCGGGGCCGGAGACCCAGTACTTC.

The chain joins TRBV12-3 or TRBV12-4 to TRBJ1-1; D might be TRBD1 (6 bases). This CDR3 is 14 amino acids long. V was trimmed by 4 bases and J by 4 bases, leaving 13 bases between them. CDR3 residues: CASSSTGTGTEAFF. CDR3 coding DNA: TGTGCCAGCAGTTCTACAGGGACGGGCACTGAAGCTTTCTTT.

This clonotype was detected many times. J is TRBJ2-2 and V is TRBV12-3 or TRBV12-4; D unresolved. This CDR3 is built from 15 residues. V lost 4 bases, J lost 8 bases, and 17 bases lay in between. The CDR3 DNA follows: TGTGCCAGCAGTTCTGCCGGGCCTCAAGTGGGGGAGCTGTTTTTT. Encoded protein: CASSSAGPQVGELFF.

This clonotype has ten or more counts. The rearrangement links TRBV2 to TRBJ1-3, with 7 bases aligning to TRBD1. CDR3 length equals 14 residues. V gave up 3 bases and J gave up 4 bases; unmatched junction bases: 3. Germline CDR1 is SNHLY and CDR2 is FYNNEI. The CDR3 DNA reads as TGTGCCAGCAGTGAGCAGGGGGTAGGAAACACCATATATTTT. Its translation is CASSEQGVGNTIYF. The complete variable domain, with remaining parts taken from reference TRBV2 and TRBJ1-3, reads EPEVTQTPSHQVTQMGQEVILRCVPISNHLYFYWYRQILGQKVEFLVSFYNNEISEKSEIFDDQFSVERPDGSNFTLKIRSTKLEDSAMYFCASSEQGVGNTIYFGEGSWLTVV.

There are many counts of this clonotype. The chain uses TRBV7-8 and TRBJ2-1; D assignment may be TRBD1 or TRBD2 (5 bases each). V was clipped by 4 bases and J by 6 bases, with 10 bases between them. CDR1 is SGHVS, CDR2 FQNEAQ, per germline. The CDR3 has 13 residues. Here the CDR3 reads CASSYGTTNEQFF. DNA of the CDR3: TGTGCCAGCAGCTATGGGACGACCAATGAGCAGTTCTTC.

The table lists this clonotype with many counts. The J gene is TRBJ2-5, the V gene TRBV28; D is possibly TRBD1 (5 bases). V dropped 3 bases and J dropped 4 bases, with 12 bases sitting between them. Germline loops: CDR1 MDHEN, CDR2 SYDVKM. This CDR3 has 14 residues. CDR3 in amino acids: CASSFGAIGETQYF. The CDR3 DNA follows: TGTGCCAGCAGTTTTGGGGCCATAGGAGAGACCCAGTACTTC.

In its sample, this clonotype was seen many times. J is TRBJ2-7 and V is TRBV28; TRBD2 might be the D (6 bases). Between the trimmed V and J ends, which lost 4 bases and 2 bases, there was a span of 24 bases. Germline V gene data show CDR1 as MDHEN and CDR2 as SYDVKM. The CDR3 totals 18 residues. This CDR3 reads CASSSIPMYRDSTYEQYF. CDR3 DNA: TGTGCCAGCAGTTCCATACCCATGTACCGGGACTCGACCTACGAGCAGTACTTC.

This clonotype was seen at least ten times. The DNA for the CDR3 is TGTGCCAGCAGCCCTACCCTAGGGACAGGGTTTAAGTTCTTC. Amino acids: CASSPTLGTGFKFF. V is TRBV11-2 and J is TRBJ2-1; 9 positions match TRBD1. Germline CDR1 and CDR2: SGHAT and FQNNGV. V gave up 5 bases and J gave up 14 bases; unmatched junction bases: 13. The CDR3 totals 14 residues.

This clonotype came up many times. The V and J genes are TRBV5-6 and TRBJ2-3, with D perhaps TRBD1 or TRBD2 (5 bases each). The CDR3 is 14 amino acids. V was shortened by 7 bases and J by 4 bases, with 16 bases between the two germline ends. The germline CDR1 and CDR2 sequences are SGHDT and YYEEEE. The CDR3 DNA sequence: TGTGCCAGCTCCGAAAACGGGGCCGCAGATACGCAGTATTTT. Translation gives CASSENGAADTQYF.

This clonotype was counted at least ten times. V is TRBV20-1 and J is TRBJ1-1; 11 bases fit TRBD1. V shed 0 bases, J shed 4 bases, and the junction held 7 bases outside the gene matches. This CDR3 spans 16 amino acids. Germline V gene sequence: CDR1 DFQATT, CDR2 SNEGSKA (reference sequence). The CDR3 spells CSARDADRGQSTEAFF. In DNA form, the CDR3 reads TGCAGTGCTAGAGATGCGGACAGGGGGCAGAGCACTGAAGCTTTCTTT.

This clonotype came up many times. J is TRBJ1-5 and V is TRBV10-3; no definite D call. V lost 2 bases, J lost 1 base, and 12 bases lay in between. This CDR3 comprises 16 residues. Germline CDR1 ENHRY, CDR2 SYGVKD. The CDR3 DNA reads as TGTGCCATCAGTGAGGGTAGCCAAGAGAGCAATCAGCCCCAGCATTTT. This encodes CAISEGSQESNQPQHF.

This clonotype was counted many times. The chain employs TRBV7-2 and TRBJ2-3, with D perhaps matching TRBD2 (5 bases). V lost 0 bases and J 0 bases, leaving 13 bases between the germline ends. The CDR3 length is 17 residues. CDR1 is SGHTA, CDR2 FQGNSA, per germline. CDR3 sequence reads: CASSLAGGSASTDTQYF. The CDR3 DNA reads TGTGCCAGCAGCTTAGCGGGCGGGTCAGCTAGCACAGATACGCAGTATTTT.

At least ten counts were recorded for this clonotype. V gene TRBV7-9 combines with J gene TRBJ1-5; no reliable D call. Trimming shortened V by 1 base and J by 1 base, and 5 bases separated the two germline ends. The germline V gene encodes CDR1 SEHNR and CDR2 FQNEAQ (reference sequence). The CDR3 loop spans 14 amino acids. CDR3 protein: CASSLEESNQPQHF. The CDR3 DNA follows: TGTGCCAGCAGCTTAGAGGAGAGCAATCAGCCCCAGCATTTT.

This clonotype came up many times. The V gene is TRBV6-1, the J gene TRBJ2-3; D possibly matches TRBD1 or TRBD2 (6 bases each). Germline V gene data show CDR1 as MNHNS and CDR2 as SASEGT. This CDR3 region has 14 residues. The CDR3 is CASWRVGAGDTQYF. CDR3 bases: TGTGCTAGCTGGAGGGTGGGGGCGGGTGATACGCAGTATTTT.

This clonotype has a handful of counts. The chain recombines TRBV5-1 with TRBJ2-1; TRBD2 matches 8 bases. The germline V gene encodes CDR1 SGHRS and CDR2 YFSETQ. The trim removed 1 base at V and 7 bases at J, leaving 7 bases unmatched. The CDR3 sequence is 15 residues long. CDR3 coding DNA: TGCGCCAGCAGCTTGAGGCCGGGAGGGGATAATGAGCAGTTCTTC. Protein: CASSLRPGGDNEQFF.

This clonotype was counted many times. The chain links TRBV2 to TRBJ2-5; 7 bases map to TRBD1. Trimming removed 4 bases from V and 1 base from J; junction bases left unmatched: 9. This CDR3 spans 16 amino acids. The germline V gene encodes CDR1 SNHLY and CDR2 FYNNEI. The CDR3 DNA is TGTGCCAGCAGTGGACCCGGGACAGATACCCAAGAGACCCAGTACTTC. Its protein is CASSGPGTDTQETQYF.

In DNA form, the CDR3 reads TGTGCCAGCAGTTTGGGACTCCCGCCCTACGAGCAGTACTTC. Its protein product is CASSLGLPPYEQYF. The chain employs TRBV27 and TRBJ2-7; TRBD2 might be the D (6 bases). V was clipped by 3 bases and J by 2 bases, with 11 bases between them. Germline lookup yields CDR1 MNHEY and CDR2 SMNVEV (reference sequence). This CDR3 is built from 14 residues.